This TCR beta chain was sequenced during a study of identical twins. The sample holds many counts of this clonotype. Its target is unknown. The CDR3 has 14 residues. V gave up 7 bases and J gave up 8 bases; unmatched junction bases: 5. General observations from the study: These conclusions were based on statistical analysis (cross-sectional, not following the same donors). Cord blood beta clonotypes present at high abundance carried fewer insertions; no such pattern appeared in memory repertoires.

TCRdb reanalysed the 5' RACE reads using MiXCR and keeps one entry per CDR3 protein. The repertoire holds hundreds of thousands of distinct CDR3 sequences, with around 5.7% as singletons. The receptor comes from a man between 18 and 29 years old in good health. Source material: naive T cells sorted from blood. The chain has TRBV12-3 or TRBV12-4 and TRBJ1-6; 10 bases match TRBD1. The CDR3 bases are TGTGCCAGCACCCTGACAGGGGGCGATTCACCCCTCCACTTT. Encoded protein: CASTLTGGDSPLHF.